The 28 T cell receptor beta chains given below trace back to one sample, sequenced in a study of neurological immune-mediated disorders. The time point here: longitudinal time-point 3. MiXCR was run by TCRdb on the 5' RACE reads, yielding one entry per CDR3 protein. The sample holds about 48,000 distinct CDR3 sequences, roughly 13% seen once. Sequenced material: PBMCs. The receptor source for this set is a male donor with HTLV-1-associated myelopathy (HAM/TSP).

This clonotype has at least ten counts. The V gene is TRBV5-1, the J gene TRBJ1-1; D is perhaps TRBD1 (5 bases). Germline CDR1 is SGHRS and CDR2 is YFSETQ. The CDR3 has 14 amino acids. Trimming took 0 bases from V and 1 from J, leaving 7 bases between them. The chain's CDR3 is CASSLEGQNTEAFF. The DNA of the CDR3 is TGCGCCAGCAGCTTGGAGGGGCAGAACACTGAAGCTTTCTTT.

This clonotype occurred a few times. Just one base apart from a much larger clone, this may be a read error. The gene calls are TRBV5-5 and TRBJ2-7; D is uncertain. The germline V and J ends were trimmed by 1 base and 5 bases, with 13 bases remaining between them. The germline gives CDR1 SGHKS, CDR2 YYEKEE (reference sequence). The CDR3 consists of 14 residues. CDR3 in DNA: TGTGCCAGCAGCTTGTTCGCAGGTTATAACGAGCAGTACTTC. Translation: CASSLFAGYNEQYF.

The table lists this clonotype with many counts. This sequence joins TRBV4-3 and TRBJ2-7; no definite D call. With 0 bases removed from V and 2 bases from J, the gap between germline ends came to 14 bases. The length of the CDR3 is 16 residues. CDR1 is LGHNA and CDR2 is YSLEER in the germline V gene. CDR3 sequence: CASSQDLQALAYEQYF. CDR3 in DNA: TGCGCCAGCAGCCAAGATTTGCAAGCATTGGCCTACGAGCAGTACTTC.

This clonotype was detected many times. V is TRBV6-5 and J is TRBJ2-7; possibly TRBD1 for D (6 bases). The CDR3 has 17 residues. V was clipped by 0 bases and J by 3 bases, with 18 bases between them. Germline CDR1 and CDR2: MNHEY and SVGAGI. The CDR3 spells CASSYSPKTGVYYEQYF. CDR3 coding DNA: TGTGCCAGCAGTTACTCGCCCAAGACAGGAGTTTACTACGAGCAGTACTTC.

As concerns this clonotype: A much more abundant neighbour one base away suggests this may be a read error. The CDR3 loop is CASSYRGVSSYEQYF. In DNA, the CDR3 is TGTGCCAGCAGCTACAGGGGCGTTAGCTCCTACGAGCAGTACTTC. The chain carries TRBV11-3 and TRBJ2-7, with TRBD1 identical over 7 bases. The CDR3 sequence is 15 residues long. From germline, CDR1 is SGHNT and CDR2 YENEEA. V dropped 4 bases and J dropped 0; count of bases not matched to a gene: 6.

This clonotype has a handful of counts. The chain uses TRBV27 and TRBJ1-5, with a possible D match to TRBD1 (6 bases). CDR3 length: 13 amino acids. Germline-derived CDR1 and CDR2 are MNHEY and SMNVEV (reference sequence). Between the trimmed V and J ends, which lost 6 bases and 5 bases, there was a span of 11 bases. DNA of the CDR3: TGTGCCAGCAGGCGGGACACCTATCAGCCCCAGCATTTT. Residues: CASRRDTYQPQHF.

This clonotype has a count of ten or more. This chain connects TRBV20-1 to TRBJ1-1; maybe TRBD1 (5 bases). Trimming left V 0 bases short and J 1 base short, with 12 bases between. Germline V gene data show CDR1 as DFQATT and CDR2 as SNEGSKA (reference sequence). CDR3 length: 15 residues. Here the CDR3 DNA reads TGCAGTGCTAGAGACGGGCAAAGGGGGAACACTGAAGCTTTCTTT. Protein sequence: CSARDGQRGNTEAFF.

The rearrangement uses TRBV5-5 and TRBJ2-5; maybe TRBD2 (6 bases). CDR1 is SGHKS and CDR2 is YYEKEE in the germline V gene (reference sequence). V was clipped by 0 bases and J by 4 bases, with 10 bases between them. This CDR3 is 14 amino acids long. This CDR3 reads CASSLGGERETQYF. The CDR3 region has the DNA TGTGCCAGCAGCTTGGGGGGGGAACGAGAGACCCAGTACTTC.

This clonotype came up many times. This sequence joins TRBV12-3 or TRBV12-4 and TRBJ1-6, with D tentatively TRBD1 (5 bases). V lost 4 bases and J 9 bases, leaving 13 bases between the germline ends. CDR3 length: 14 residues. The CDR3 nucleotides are TGTGCCAGCAGTTCCCGTGGGGGAGGTTCACCCCTCCACTTT. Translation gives CASSSRGGGSPLHF.

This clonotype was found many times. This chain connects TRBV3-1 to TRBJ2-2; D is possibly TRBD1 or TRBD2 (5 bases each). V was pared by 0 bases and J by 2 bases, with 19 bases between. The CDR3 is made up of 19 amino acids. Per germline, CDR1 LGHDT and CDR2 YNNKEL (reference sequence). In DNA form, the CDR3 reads TGTGCCAGCAGCCAAGATTGGGGACCCATAAAATCTAACACCGGGGAGCTGTTTTTT. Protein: CASSQDWGPIKSNTGELFF.

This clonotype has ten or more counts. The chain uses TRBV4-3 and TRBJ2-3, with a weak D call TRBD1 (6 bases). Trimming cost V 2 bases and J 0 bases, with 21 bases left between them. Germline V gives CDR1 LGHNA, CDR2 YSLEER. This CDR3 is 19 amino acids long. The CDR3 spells CASSQRAFSQGGSTDTQYF. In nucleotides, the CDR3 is TGCGCCAGCAGCCAAAGAGCTTTTTCACAGGGTGGGAGCACAGATACGCAGTATTTT.

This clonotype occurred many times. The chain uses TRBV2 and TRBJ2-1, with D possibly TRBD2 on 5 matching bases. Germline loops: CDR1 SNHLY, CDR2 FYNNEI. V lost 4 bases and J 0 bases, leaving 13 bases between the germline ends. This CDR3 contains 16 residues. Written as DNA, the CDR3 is TGTGCCAGCAGTGGCTTTAGCGTCATCTCCTACAATGAGCAGTTCTTC. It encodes CASSGFSVISYNEQFF.

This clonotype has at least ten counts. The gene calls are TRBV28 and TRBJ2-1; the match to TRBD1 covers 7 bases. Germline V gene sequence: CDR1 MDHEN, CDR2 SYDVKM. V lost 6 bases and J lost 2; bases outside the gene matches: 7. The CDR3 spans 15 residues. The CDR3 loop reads CASRSRTGPYNEQFF. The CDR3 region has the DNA TGTGCCAGCAGATCGCGGACAGGACCCTACAATGAGCAGTTCTTC.

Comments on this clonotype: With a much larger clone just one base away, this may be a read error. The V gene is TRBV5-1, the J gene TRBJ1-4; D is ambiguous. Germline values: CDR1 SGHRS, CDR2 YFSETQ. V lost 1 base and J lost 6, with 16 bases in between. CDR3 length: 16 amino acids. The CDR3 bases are TGCGCCAGCAGCTTGCGGTTTCTCCGGGGTGATGAAAAACTGTTTTTT. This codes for CASSLRFLRGDEKLFF.

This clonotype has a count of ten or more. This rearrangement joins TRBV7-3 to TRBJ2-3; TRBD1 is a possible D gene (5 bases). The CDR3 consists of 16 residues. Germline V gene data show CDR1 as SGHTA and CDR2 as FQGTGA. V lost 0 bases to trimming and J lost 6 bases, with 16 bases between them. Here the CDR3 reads CASSLTPQGEVDTQYF. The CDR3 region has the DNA TGTGCCAGCAGCTTAACGCCCCAGGGTGAAGTTGATACGCAGTATTTT. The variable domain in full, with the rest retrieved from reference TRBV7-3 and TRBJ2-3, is GAGVSQTPSNKVTEKGKYVELRCDPISGHTALYWYRQSLGQGPEFLIYFQGTGAADDSGLPNDRFFAVRPEGSVSTLKIQRTERGDSAVYLCASSLTPQGEVDTQYFGPGTRLTVL.

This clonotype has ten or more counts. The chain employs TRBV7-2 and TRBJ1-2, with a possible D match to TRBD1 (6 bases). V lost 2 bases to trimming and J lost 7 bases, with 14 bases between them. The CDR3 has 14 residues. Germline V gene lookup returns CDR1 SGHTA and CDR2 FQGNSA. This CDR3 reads CASSLNRERSGYTF. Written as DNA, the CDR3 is TGTGCCAGCAGCTTAAACAGGGAGAGAAGTGGCTACACCTTC.

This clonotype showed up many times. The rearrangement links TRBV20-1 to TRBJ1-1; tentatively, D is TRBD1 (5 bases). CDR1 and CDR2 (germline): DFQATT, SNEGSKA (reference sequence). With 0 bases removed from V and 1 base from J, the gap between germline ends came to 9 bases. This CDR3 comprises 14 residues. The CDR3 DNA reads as TGCAGTGCTAGAGATACCCAGGGGAACACTGAAGCTTTCTTT. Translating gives CSARDTQGNTEAFF.

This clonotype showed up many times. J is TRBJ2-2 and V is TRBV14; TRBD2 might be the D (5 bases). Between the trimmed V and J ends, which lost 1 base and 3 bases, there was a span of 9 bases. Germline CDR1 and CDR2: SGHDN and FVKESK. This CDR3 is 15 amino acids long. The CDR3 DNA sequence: TGTGCCAGCAGCCAAGTCGGGATGTACACCGGGGAGCTGTTTTTT. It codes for CASSQVGMYTGELFF.

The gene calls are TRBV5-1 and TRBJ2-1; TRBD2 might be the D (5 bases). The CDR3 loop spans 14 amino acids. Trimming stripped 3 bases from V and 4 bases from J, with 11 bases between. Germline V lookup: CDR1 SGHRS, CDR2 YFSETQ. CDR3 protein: CASSSSGIYNEQFF. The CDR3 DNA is TGCGCCAGCAGCTCCAGCGGAATATACAATGAGCAGTTCTTC.

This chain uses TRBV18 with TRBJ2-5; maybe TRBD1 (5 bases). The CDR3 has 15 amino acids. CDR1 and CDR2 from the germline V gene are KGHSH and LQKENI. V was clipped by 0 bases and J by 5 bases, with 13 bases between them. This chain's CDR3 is CASSPPAGRVETQYF. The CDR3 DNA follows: TGTGCCAGCTCACCACCGGCAGGGCGAGTGGAGACCCAGTACTTC. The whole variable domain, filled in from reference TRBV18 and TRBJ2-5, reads NAGVMQNPRHLVRRRGQEARLRCSPMKGHSHVYWYRQLPEEGLKFMVYLQKENIIDESGMPKERFSAEFPKEGPSILRIQQVVRGDSAAYFCASSPPAGRVETQYFGPGTRLLVL.

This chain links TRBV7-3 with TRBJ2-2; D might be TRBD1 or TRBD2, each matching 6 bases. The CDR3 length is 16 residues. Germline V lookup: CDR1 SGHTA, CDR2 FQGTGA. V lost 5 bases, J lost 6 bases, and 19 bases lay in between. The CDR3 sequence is CASSPNLPGAPGELFF. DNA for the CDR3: TGTGCCAGCAGCCCCAATTTACCGGGGGCCCCCGGGGAGCTGTTTTTT.

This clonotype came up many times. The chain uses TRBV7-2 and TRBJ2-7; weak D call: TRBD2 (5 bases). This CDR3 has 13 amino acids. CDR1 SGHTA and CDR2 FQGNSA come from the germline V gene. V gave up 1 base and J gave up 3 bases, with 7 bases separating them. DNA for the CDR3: TGTGCCAGCAGCTTAGGTCGGGACTACGAGCAGTACTTC. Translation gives CASSLGRDYEQYF.

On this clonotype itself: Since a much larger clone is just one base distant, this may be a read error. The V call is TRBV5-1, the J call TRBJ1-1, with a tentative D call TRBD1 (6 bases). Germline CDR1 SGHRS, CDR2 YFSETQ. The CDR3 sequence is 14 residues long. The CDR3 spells CAISVLTGYPEAFF. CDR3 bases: TGCGCCATCAGCGTACTGACAGGATACCCTGAAGCTTTCTTT.

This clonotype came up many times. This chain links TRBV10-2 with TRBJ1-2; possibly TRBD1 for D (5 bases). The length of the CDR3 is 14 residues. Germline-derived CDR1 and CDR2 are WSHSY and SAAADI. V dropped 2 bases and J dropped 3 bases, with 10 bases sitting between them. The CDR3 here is CASSEKGRDYGYTF. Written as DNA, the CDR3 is TGCGCCAGCAGTGAGAAGGGGAGGGACTATGGCTACACCTTC.

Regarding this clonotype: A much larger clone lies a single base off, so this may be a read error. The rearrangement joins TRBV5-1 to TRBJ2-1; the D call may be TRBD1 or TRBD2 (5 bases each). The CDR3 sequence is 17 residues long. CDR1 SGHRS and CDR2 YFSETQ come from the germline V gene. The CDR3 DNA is TGCACCAGCAGTGTTCGCCCTGGGACGAGCTCCTACAATGAGCAGTTCTTC. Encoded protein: CTSSVRPGTSSYNEQFF.

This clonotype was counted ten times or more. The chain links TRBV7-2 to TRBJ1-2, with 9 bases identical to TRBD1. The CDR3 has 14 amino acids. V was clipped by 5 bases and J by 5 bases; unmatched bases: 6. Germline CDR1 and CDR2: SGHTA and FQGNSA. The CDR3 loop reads CASSPGQGRYGYTF. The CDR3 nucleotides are TGTGCCAGCAGCCCGGGACAGGGTAGATATGGCTACACCTTC.

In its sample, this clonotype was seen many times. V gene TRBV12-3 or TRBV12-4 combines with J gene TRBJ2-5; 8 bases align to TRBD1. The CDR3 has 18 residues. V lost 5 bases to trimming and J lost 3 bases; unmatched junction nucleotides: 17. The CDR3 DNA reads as TGTGCCAGCAGTCCCTACGGGGCAGGGGGCGCGATGAAAGAGACCCAGTACTTC. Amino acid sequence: CASSPYGAGGAMKETQYF.

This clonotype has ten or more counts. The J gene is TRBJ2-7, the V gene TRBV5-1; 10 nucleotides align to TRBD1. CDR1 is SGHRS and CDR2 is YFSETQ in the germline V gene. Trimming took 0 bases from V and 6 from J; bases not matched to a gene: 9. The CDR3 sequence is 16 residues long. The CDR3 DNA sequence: TGCGCCAGCAGCTTGGGACAGGGGGCGCAGGGTTTCGAGCAGTACTTC. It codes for CASSLGQGAQGFEQYF.